This TCR beta chain comes out of a study of identical twins. Germline V lookup: CDR1 DFQATT, CDR2 SNEGSKA (reference sequence). The length of the CDR3 is 14 residues. The V gene end was trimmed by 2 bases and the J gene end by 8 bases; junction bases not matched to a gene: 8. TCRdb re-called the 5' RACE reads with MiXCR, one entry per CDR3 protein. The repertoire holds some 690,000 distinct CDR3 sequences, with around 20% as singletons. No donor was unhealthy or non-Caucasian. The data also belong to a second study, concerning T cells expressing NK-cell markers. That source adds: The use of an anti-gamma-delta TCR antibody, which was added in several experiments, restricted sorting to T cells expressing alpha-beta TCR.

The V and J genes are TRBV20-1 and TRBJ2-1, with 8 bases matching TRBD1. The sequenced material came from PBMCs. The TCR comes from a woman aged 18 to 35 in good health. This chain's CDR3 is CSARSRQGLHEQFF. CDR3 nucleotides: TGCAGTGCTAGATCACGACAGGGGCTGCATGAGCAGTTCTTC.